This T cell receptor (beta chain) was found in a study of shared clonotypes between healthy human individuals (dated by TCRdb to about 2020). Context from the whole study: Three men and a couple of women, aged 18 to 49 years, made up the cohort. The study deeply sequenced blood TCR repertoires of five healthy adults to estimate repertoire size and the extent of clonotype sharing between individuals. Between about 0.9 and 10 billion PBMCs per donor were obtained by leukapheresis. For each donor, CD4 naive and CD4 memory were each given three plates, CD8 naive was given two plates, and CD8 memory was given one plate. To increase sequencing depth and limit assay-specific biases, TCR repertoire library preparation and sequencing were carried out by different laboratories using diverse techniques.

Regarding this clone: Its target antigen remains unknown. No qualities accompany the bases; no much larger clone lies one base away.

Using the deep immunoSEQ assay, multiplex PCR amplified TCR CDR3 regions from genomic DNA. Genomic DNA extracted from each cell subset was distributed evenly over all wells of several immunoSEQ 96-well plates, and each plate served as one replicate. For sorted subsets, roughly 200 ng of genomic DNA, equivalent to roughly 33,000 T cell genomes, went into each replicate PCR. Purified libraries were quantified with a Qubit 3.0 fluorometer, sized on a Bioanalyzer 2100, and re-quantified with the KAPA Library Quantification kit. Every immunoSEQ 96-well plate was sequenced on a dedicated single-read 150-cycle Illumina NextSeq 550 flow cell. In the authors' own workflow: The immunoSEQ output contained only junctional sequences without quality scores, so filtering could not match that applied to full-length reads. To assign V/J genes and CDR3, sequences were annotated using PyIR, a Python wrapper for IgBLAST v1.9, with IMGT germline references. Reads were filtered out if the reads had weak V/J assignments (E-value above 1e-6), no CDR3, stop codons, out-of-frame junctions, or ambiguous translated residues. V3J clonotypes were defined as sequences sharing the same inferred V gene, J gene, and CDR3 amino acid sequence. Percentage overlap between repertoires was calculated by dividing the number of shared unique clonotypes by the size of the smaller repertoire. RTK rarefaction, the Chao1 estimator, and Recon v2.1 estimates of unobserved clonotypes were used to assess repertoire richness. OLGA was used to compute generation probabilities for all TCRbeta clonotypes that the gDNA method yielded from several donors. TCRdb provides this immuneACCESS table in a form limited to in-frame rearrangements. Some clones are lacking; in checked studies, under half of them reflect an unresolved V gene, and why the rest are absent is not known. D and trimming come from the DNA, and the V and J calls and clone size come from that table. Within this sample are around 2,000,000 clones, with approximately 94% of them counted one time only. The ten largest account for more than 0.95% of the sample.

Counted from cysteine to phenylalanine, this CDR3 has 14 amino acids. The entry retains the CDR3 DNA only, 42 bases that are in frame from base 1. CDR1 and CDR2 are drawn from the germline V gene: SNHLY, FYNNEI. Here V drops 8 bases and J drops 4 bases, and the junction holds 7 bases not matched to any gene. The study at large found these results: Because the study included only a small number of donors, the genetic and exposure-history diversity represented was limited. Sampling was limited to blood, and TCR repertoires in tissue likely differ from TCR repertoires in blood. Larger estimated clonotype richness was generally found for naive subsets than for memory subsets. Pairwise subsampling led to the expectation that sequencing depth would affect the degree of clonotype sharing among donors. Rarefaction of sorted-subset datasets indicated incomplete sequencing despite the large sequencing depth. Compared with non-shared clonotypes, clonotypes shared by all four sorted-subset donors had higher generation probabilities. When a handful of donors were compared, the shared fraction of clonotypes was about 5.4% for naive CD4, around 3.5% for naive CD8, 2% to 2.5% for memory CD4, and around 0.37% for memory CD8.

CD8 naive samples consisted of CD45RO-negative cells that were positively selected for CCR7, yielding a CD45RA+CCR7+ population without TemRA cells. Donors were healthy HIV-negative adults with no recently reported acute infections or vaccinations. Only Caucasian adults living in Nashville, Tennessee, USA were represented among the donors. Blood was obtained by leukapheresis, after which PBMCs were separated by Ficoll-Histopaque density gradient centrifugation and cryopreserved in liquid nitrogen vapor phase. Analytical flow cytometry was used to check the purity and quantity of each magnetically sorted T cell population. Genomic DNA was isolated from each sorted fraction and quantified by UV absorbance on a Nanodrop 2000c.

Recombination connected TRBV2 to TRBJ2-2, with TRBD1 identical over 7 junction bases. Sequenced sample: naive CD8+ T cells sorted from blood. Interpreted using the paper, the cell subset or site label stands for: CD45RA+CCR7+. The clonotype was recovered from a man younger than 30 in good health. The bases are TGTGCCAGCCTGTTGAAGGGGGCCACCGGGGAGCTGTTTTTT. It specifies CASLLKGATGELFF.